This TCR beta chain comes out of a study of beta chain features in type 1 diabetes. Regarding the study as a whole: There was a moderate but significant shortening of TCRB CDR3s in all four CD4+ subsets of Type 1 diabetes patients.

Every donor had blood drawn once into heparin, 100 to 150 mL on average. Researchers reported sorting CD4+ naive, central memory, regulatory and stem cell-like memory cells via CD45RO/CCR7/CD25/CD127/CD95/CD27. Each sorted population was over 95% pure. As regards this clone: Its target is unknown.

What was sequenced were expressed TCRB transcripts, since all of the isolated RNA had been reverse transcribed. This table comes from immunoSEQ multiplex PCR, and its TCRdb copy is limited to in-frame clones, with some not included. This sample has a few hundred thousand clones; about 10% occur once, and the top ten carry roughly 0.6%. The sequenced sample was central memory CD4+ T cells from blood. The clonotype comes from a man aged 25-45 years with type 1 diabetes.

The CDR3 bases are TGTGCCAGCAGCTTAGGAGGCGGGCTCGAGGCTTTCTTT. The encoded protein is CASSLGGGLEAFF. The rearrangement uses TRBV7-6 and TRBJ1-1; no firm D call. The length of the CDR3 is 13 residues. Per germline, CDR1 SGHVS and CDR2 FNYEAQ. The V gene lost 1 base and the J gene lost 11 bases, with 14 bases spanning the gap.